This entry is about one TCR beta chain. Other DNA sequences in the sample encode the same CDR3. In germline, CDR1 is MDHEN, CDR2 SYDVKM. The V and J ends lost 3 bases and 4 bases, in that order; junction bases with no gene match: 2. The CDR3 sequence is 14 residues long. 13 Jbeta primers and 60 Vbeta primers were used for the PCR. Clones were read by immunoSEQ multiplex PCR, and TCRdb kept only the in-frame ones, dropping some. The sample consists of 160,000 or so clones, less than 90% of them appearing once. The source of the sample is a study of cytomegalovirus exposure and HLA in healthy donors. The V call is TRBV28, the J call TRBJ2-7, with 11 bases matching TRBD2. The sequence was collected from a man over 45 in good health and CMV-seropositive. The sequencing sample was made of PBMCs. CDR3 sequence: CASSLLAGGYEQYF. CDR3 DNA sequence: TGTGCCAGCAGTTTGTTAGCGGGGGGGTACGAGCAGTACTTC.